This T cell receptor beta chain was captured by sequencing in a study of shared clonotypes between healthy human individuals. Whole-study context: Donor composition was a couple of women and a few men, aged 18 to 49.

In this sample, this clone turned up once. Its antigen is not known. General study findings and limits: On the whole, naive subsets had larger estimated richness than memory subsets had.

Running of the assay took place at deep level. The authors distributed each subset's genomic DNA evenly over several immunoSEQ plates. Data came from immunoSEQ multiplex PCR; TCRdb stores just in-frame clones and leaves some out. The sample includes 950,000 to 1,200,000 clones, approximately 75% of them seen just once. The CDR3 spans 15 residues. V was clipped by 4 bases and J by 3 bases, with 17 bases between them. The germline CDR1 and CDR2 sequences are SGHNT and YYREEE (reference sequence). The J gene is TRBJ2-7, the V gene TRBV5-4; tentative D call: TRBD1 (5 bases). The sample comprised memory CD4+ T cells from PBMCs. Subset reported: CD45RA-negative fraction. This TCR was recovered from a man aged 18 to 30 in good health. Some clones in this sample may be carry-over from other donors' samples. CDR3 coding DNA: TGTGCCAGCAGCCTTGACAGTGGGGCCTACTACGAGCAGTACTTC. It yields the protein CASSLDSGAYYEQYF.